This T cell receptor (beta chain) was sequenced in a study of blood T cell repertoires in COVID-19. Across the study: Both acute and convalescent COVID-19 samples were obtained from the United States, Italy and Spain. Nucleic acid was either cDNA or gDNA, and it came from T cells, B-cell-depleted T cells, or PBMCs.

This clone was picked up a small number of times. In the study's own analysis: Reference gene primer amplification yielded estimated nucleated cell counts. Sequenced by immunoSEQ multiplex PCR; TCRdb stores in-frame clones only, minus some. The DNA gave D and trimming, while V, J and clone size come from that table. The sample holds 100,000 to 150,000 clones, around 86% seen once. This clonotype was sampled from a man in his sixties with acute or convalescent COVID-19. Sequencing used peripheral blood.

The CDR3 is CASSSPTSWRYGYTF. CDR3 sequence (DNA): TGTGCCAGTAGCTCACCGACGAGCTGGAGGTATGGCTACACCTTC. J is TRBJ1-2 and V is TRBV19; no definite D call. Germline CDR1 LNHDA, CDR2 SQIVND (reference sequence). This CDR3 contains 15 residues. The V end lost 6 bases, the J end lost 5 bases, and 19 bases lay between the germline ends.